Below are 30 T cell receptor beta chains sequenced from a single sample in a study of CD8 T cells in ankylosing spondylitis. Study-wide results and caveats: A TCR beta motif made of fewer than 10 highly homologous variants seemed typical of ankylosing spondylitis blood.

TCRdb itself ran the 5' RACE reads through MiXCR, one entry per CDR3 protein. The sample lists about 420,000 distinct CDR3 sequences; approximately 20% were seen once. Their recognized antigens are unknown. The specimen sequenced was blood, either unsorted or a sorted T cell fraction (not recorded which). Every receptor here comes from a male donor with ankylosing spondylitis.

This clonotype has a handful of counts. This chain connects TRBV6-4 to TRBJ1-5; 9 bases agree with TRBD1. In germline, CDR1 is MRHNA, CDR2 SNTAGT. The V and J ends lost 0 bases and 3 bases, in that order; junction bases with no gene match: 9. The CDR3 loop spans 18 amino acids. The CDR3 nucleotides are TGTGCCAGCAGTGACTCGCCGTGGGACAGGGAAAACAATCAGCCCCAGCATTTT. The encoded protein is CASSDSPWDRENNQPQHF.

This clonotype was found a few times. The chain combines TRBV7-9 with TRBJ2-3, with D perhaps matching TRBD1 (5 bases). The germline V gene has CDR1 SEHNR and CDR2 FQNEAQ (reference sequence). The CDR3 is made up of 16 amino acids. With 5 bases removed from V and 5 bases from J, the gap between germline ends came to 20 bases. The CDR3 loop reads CASSRRPRASGDTQYF. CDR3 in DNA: TGTGCCAGCAGCAGACGTCCCAGGGCCAGTGGAGATACGCAGTATTTT.

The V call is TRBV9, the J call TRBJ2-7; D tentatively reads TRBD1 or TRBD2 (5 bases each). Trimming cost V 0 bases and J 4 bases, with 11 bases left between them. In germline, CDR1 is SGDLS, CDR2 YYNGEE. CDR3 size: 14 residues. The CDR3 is CASSVVGDQYEQYF. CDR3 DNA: TGTGCCAGCAGCGTAGTTGGGGACCAATACGAGCAGTACTTC.

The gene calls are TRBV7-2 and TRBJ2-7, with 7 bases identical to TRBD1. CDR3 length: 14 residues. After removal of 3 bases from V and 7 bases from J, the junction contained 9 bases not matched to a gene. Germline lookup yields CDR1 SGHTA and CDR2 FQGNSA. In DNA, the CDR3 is TGTGCCAGCAGCTTCGGGACAGCTCCCCAGGAGCAGTACTTC. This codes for CASSFGTAPQEQYF.

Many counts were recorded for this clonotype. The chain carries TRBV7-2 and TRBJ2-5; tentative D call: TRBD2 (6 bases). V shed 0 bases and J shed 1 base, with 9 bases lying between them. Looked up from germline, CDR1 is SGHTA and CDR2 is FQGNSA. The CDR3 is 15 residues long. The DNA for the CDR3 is TGTGCCAGCAGCTTAGCAGGGACTCCCCAAGAGACCCAGTACTTC. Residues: CASSLAGTPQETQYF.

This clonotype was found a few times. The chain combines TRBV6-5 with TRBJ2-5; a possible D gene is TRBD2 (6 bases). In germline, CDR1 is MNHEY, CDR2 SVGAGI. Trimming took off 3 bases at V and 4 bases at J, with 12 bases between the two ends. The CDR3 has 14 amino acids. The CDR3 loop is CASSYGGAGETQYF. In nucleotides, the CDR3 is TGTGCCAGCAGTTATGGCGGGGCGGGAGAGACCCAGTACTTC.

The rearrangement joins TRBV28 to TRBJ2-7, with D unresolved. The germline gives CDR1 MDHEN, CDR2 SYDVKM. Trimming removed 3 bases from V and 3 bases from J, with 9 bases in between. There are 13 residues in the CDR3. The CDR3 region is CASSFPDLYEQYF. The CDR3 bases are TGTGCCAGCAGTTTCCCAGACCTCTACGAGCAGTACTTC.

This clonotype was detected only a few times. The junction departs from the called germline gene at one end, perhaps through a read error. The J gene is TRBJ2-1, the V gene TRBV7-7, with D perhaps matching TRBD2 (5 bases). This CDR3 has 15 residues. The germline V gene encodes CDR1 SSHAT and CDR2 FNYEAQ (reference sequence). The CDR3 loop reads CASSLGGPSINEQFF. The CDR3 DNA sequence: TGTGCTAGCAGCTTAGGCGGGCCTTCTATCAATGAGCAGTTCTTC.

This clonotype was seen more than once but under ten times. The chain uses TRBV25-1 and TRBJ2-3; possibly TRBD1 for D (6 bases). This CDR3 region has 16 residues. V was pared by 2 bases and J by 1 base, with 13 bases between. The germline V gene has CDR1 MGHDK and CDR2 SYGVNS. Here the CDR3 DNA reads TGTGCCAGCAGTGAAATGGTGCCAGGGGGCACAGATACGCAGTATTTT. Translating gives CASSEMVPGGTDTQYF.

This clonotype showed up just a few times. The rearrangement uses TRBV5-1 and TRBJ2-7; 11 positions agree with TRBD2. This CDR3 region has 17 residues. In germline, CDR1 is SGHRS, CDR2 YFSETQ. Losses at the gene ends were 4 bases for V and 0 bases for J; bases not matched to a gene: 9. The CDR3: CASSLGLAGPSSYEQYF. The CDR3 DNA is TGCGCCAGCAGCCTAGGACTAGCGGGCCCAAGCTCCTACGAGCAGTACTTC.

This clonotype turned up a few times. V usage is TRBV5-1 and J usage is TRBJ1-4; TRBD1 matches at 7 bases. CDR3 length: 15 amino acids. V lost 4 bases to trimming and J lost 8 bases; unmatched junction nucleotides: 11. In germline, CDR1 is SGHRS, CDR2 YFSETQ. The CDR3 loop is CASSTGQFGREKLFF. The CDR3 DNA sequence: TGCGCCAGCAGCACGGGACAGTTCGGGCGAGAAAAACTGTTTTTT.

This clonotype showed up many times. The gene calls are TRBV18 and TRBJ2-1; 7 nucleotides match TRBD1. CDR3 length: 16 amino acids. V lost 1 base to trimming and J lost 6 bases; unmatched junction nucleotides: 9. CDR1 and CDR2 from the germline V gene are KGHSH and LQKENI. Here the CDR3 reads CASSPLRGGDSNEQFF. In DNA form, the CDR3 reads TGTGCCAGCTCACCACTTCGAGGGGGCGATAGCAATGAGCAGTTCTTC.

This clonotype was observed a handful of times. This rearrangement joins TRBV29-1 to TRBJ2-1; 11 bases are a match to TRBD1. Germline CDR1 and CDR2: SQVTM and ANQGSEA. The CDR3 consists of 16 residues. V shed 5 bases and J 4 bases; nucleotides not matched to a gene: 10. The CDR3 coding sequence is TGCAGCGTTATTTATCGGGACAGGGGGTGGTACAATGAGCAGTTCTTC. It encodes CSVIYRDRGWYNEQFF.

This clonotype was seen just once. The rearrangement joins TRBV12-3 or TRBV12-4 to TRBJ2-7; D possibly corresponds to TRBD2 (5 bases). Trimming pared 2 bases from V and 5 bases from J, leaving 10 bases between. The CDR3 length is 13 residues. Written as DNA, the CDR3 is TGTGCCAGCAGTTTAATCGAGGGAAACGAGCAGTACTTC. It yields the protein CASSLIEGNEQYF.

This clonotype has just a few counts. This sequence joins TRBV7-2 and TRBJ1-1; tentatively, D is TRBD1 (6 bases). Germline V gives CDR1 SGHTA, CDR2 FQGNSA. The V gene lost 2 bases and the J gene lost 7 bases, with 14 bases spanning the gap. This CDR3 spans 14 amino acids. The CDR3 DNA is TGTGCCAGCAGCTTAAGGGGGGATGGAGATGAAGCTTTCTTT. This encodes CASSLRGDGDEAFF.

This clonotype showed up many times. Written as DNA, the CDR3 is TGCGCCAGCAGCTTGGTCGGTGATTCCTACAATGAGCAGTTCTTC. Its protein is CASSLVGDSYNEQFF. The chain is built from TRBV5-1 and TRBJ2-1; D uncertain. Per the germline V gene, CDR1 is SGHRS and CDR2 is YFSETQ. V lost 0 bases to trimming and J lost 1 base, with 8 bases between them. This CDR3 is 15 amino acids long.

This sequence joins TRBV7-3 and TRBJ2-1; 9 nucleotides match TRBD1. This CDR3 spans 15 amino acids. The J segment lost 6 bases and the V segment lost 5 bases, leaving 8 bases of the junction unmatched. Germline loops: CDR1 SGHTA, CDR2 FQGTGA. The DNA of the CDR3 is TGTGCCAGCAGCCAGGACAGGGGTGTTAGCAATGAGCAGTTCTTC. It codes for CASSQDRGVSNEQFF.

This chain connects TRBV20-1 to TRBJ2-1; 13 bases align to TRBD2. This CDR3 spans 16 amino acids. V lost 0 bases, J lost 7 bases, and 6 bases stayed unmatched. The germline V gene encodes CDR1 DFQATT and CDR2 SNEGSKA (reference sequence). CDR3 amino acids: CSARDGLAGVGNEQFF. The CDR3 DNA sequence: TGCAGTGCTAGAGACGGACTAGCGGGAGTGGGGAATGAGCAGTTCTTC.

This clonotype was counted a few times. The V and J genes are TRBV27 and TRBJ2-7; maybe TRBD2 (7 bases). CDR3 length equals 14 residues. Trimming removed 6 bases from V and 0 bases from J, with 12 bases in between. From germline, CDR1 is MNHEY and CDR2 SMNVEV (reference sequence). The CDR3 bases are TGTGCCAGCAGCAATCGGGGGGCCTCCTACGAGCAGTACTTC. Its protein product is CASSNRGASYEQYF.

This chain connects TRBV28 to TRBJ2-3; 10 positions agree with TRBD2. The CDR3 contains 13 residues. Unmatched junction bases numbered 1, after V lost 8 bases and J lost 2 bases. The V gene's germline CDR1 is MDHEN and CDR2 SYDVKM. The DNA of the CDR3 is TGTGCCAGCGGGACTAGCGACACAGATACGCAGTATTTT. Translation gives CASGTSDTDTQYF.

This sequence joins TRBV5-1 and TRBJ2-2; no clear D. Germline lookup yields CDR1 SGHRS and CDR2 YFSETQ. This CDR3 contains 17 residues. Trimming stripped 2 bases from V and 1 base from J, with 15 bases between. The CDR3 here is CASSFNVLGQNTGELFF. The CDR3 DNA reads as TGCGCCAGCAGCTTTAACGTTTTGGGTCAGAACACCGGGGAGCTGTTTTTT.

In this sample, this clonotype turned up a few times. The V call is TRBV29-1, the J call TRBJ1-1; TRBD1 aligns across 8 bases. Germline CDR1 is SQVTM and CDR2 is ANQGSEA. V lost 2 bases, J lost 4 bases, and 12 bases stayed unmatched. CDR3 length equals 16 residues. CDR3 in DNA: TGCAGCGTTGAACAGGGGGCGCAGGGCCCCTTCACTGAAGCTTTCTTT. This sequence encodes CSVEQGAQGPFTEAFF.

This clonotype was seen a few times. CDR3 residues: CASSWGGIKPQHF. In DNA, the CDR3 is TGTGCCAGCAGTTGGGGCGGAATCAAGCCCCAGCATTTT. The genes are TRBV6-2 or TRBV6-3 and TRBJ1-5; D might be TRBD1 (5 bases). Germline loops: CDR1 MNHEY, CDR2 SVGEGT. Trimming stripped 4 bases from V and 8 bases from J, with 12 bases between. This CDR3 has 13 residues.

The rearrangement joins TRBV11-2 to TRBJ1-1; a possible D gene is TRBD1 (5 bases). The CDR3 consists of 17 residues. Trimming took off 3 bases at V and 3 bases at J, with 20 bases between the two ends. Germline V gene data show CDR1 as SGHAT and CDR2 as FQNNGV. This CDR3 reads CASSFLRGVRVYTEAFF. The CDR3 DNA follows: TGTGCCAGCAGCTTCCTCCGAGGTGTCAGGGTCTACACTGAAGCTTTCTTT.

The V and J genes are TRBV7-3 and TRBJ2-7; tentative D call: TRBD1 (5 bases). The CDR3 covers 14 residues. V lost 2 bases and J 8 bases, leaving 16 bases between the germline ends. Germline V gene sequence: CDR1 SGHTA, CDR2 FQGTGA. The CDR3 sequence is CASSLLGRVGQQYF. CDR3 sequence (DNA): TGTGCCAGCAGCTTACTAGGCAGGGTGGGGCAGCAGTACTTC. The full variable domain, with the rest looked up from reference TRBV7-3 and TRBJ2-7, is GAGVSQTPSNKVTEKGKYVELRCDPISGHTALYWYRQSLGQGPEFLIYFQGTGAADDSGLPNDRFFAVRPEGSVSTLKIQRTERGDSAVYLCASSLLGRVGQQYFGPGTRLTVT.

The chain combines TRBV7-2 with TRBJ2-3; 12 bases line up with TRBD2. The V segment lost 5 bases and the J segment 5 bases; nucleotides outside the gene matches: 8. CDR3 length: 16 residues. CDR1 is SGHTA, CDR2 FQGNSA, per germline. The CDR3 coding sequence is TGTGCCAGCAGCCAGAGACTAGCGGGAGTTATAGATACGCAGTATTTT. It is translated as CASSQRLAGVIDTQYF.

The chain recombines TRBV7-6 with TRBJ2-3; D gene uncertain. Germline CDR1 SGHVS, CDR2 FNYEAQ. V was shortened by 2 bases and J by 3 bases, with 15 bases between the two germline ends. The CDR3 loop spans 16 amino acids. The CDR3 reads CASSLYGQGRTDTQYF. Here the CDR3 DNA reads TGTGCCAGCAGCTTATACGGCCAAGGGCGTACAGATACGCAGTATTTT.

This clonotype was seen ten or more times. CDR3 in DNA: TGTGCCACCAGTGATCCTGGACGGTACGAGCAGTACTTC. This gives the protein CATSDPGRYEQYF. The V and J genes are TRBV24-1 and TRBJ2-7; D ambiguous. Trimming stripped 3 bases from V and 4 bases from J, with 9 bases between. CDR3 length: 13 amino acids. Per the germline V gene, CDR1 is KGHDR and CDR2 is SFDVKD.

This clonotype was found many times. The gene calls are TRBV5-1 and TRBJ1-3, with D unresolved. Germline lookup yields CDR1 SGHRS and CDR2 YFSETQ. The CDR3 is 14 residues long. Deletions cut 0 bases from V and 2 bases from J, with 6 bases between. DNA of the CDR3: TGCGCCAGCAGCTTGGAGGCAACTGGAAACACCATATATTTT. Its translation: CASSLEATGNTIYF.

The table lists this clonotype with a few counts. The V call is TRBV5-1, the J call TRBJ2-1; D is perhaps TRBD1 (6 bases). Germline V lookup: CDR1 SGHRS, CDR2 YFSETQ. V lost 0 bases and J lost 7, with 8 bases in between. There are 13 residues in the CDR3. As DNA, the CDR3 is TGCGCCAGCAGCTTGGACCAGGGGAATGAGCAGTTCTTC. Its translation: CASSLDQGNEQFF.